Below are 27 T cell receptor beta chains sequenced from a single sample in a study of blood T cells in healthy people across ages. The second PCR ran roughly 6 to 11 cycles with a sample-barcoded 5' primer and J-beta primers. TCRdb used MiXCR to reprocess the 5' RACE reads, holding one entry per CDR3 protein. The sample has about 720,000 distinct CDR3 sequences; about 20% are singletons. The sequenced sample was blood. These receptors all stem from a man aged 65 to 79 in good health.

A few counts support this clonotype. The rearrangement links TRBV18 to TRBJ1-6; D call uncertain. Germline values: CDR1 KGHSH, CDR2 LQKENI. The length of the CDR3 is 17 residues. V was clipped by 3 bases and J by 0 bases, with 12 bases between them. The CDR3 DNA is TGTGCCAGCTCACCGGTTCTGTTGAGCTCCTATAATTCACCCCTCCACTTT. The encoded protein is CASSPVLLSSYNSPLHF. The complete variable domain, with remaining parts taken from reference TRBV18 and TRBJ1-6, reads NAGVMQNPRHLVRRRGQEARLRCSPMKGHSHVYWYRQLPEEGLKFMVYLQKENIIDESGMPKERFSAEFPKEGPSILRIQQVVRGDSAAYFCASSPVLLSSYNSPLHFGNGTRLTVT.

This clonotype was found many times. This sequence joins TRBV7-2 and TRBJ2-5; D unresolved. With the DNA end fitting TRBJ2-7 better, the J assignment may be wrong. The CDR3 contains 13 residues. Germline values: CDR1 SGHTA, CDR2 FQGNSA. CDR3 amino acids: CASSLAETYEQYF. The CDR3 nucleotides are TGTGCCAGCAGCTTAGCAGAGACCTACGAGCAGTACTTC.

CDR3 bases: TGTGCCAGCAGACCTCGGACAGGGGGGAGGAGGGATGAGCAGTTCTTC. It encodes CASRPRTGGRRDEQFF. The chain couples TRBV12-3 or TRBV12-4 to TRBJ2-1; 10 nucleotides agree with TRBD1. The CDR3 contains 16 residues. Trimming removed 6 bases from V and 8 bases from J; junction bases left unmatched: 13.

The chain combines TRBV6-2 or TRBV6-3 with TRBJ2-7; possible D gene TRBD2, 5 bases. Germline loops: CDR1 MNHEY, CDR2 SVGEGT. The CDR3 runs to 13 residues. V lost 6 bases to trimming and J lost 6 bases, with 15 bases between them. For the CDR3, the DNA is TGTGCCAGCAGCTACGCGGGCCCTAGCGAGCAGTACGTC. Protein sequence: CASSYAGPSEQYV.

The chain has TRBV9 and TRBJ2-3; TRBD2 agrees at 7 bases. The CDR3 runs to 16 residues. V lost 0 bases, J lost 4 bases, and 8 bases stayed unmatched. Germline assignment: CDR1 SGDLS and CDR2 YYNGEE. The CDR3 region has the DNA TGTGCCAGCAGCGTAGGAGGAGCGGGGAAAGCAGATACGCAGTATTTT. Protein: CASSVGGAGKADTQYF. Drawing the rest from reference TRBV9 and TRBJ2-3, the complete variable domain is DSGVTQTPKHLITATGQRVTLRCSPRSGDLSVYWYQQSLDQGLQFLIQYYNGEERAKGNILERFSAQQFPDLHSELNLSSLELGDSALYFCASSVGGAGKADTQYFGPGTRLTVL.

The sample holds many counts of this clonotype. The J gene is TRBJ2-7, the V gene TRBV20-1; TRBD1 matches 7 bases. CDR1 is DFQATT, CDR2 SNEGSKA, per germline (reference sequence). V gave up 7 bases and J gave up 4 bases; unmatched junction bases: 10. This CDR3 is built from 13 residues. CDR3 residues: CSVLGQTPYEQYF. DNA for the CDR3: TGCAGTGTACTGGGACAGACACCTTACGAGCAGTACTTC.

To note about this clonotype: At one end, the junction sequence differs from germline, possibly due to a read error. This CDR3 reads CASSGRTGVNTEAFF. As DNA, the CDR3 is TGCGCCAGCAGCGGGCGGACAGGGGTGAACACTGAAGCTTTCTTT. V is TRBV7-2 and J is TRBJ1-1, with 9 bases lining up with TRBD1. Germline V lookup: CDR1 SGHTA, CDR2 FQGNSA. This CDR3 region has 15 residues.

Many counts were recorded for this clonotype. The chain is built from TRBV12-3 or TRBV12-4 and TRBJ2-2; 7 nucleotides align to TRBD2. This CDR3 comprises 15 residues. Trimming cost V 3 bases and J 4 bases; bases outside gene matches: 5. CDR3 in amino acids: CASSFSGYLTGELFF. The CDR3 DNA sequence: TGTGCCAGCAGTTTTAGCGGGTACCTCACCGGGGAGCTGTTTTTT.

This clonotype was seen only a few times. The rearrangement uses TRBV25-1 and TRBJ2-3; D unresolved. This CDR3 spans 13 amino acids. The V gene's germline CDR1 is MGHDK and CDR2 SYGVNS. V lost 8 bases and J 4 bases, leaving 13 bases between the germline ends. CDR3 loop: CASAQTDADTQYF. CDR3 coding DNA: TGTGCCAGCGCACAGACGGACGCAGATACGCAGTATTTT.

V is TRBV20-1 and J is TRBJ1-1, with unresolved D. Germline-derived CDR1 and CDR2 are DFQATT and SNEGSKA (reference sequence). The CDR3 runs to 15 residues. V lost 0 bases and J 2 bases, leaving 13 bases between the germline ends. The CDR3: CSARDPGLRNTEAFF. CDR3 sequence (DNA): TGCAGTGCTAGAGATCCGGGTCTGCGAAACACTGAAGCTTTCTTT.

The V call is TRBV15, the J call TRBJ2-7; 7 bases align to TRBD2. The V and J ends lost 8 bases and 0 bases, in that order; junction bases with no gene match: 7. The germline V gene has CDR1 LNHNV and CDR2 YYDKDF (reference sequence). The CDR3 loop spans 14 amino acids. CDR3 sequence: CATGGSGGSYEQYF. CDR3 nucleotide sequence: TGTGCCACCGGCGGGAGTGGAGGCTCCTACGAGCAGTACTTC.

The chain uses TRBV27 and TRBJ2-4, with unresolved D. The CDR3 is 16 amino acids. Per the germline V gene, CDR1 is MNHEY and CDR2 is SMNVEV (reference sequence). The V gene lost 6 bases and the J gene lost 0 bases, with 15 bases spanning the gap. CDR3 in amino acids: CASSFGDSLAKNIQYF. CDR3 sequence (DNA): TGTGCCAGCAGCTTCGGAGATTCTCTAGCCAAAAACATTCAGTACTTC.

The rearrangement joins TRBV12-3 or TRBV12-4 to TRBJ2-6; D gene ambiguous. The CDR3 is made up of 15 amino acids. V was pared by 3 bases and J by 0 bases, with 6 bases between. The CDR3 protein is CASSFRLSGANVLTF. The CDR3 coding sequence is TGTGCCAGCAGTTTTAGGCTCTCTGGGGCCAACGTCCTGACTTTC.

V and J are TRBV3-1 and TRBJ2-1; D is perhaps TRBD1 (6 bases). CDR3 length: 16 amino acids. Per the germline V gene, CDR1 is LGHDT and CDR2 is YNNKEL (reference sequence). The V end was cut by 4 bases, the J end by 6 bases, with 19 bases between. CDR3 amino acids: CASSPRQVRLSNEQFF. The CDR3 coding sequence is TGTGCCAGCAGCCCCCGACAGGTCCGGTTATCCAATGAGCAGTTCTTC.

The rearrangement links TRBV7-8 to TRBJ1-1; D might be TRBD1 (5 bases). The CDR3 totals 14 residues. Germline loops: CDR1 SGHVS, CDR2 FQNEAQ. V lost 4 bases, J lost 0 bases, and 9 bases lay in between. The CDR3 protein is CASSSRTLNTEAFF. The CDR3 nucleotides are TGTGCCAGCAGCTCCCGGACACTGAACACTGAAGCTTTCTTT. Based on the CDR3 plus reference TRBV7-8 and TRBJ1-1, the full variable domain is GAGVSQSPRYKVAKRGQDVALRCDPISGHVSLFWYQQALGQGPEFLTYFQNEAQLDKSGLPSDRFFAERPEGSVSTLKIQRTQQEDSAVYLCASSSRTLNTEAFFGQGTRLTVV.

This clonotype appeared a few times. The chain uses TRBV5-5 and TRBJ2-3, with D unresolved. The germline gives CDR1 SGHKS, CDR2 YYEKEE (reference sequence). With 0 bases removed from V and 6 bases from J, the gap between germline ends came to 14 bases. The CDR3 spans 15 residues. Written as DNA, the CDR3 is TGTGCCAGCAGCTTGGGGTGGGCAACGGTGGATACGCAGTATTTT. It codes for CASSLGWATVDTQYF.

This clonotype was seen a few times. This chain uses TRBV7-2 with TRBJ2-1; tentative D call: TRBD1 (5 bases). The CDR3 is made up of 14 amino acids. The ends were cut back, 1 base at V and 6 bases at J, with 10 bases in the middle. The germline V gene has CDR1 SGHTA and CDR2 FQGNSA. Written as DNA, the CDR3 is TGTGCCAGCAGCTTAGAACGACAGCTCAATGAGCAGTTCTTC. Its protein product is CASSLERQLNEQFF.

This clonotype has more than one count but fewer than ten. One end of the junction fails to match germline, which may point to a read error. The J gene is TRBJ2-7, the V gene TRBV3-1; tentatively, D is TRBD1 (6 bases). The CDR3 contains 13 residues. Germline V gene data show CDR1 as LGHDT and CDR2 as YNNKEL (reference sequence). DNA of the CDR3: TGTGCCAGCAGCCCCTTGGGGGCCTACGAGCAGTGCTTC. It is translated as CASSPLGAYEQCF.

CDR3: CASTRTGADTQYF. DNA of the CDR3: TGTGCCAGCACTAGGACAGGGGCAGATACGCAGTATTTT. This sequence joins TRBV11-2 and TRBJ2-3; 9 positions match TRBD1. This CDR3 region has 13 residues. V lost 7 bases and J lost 4; bases outside the gene matches: 3. Germline-derived CDR1 and CDR2 are SGHAT and FQNNGV.

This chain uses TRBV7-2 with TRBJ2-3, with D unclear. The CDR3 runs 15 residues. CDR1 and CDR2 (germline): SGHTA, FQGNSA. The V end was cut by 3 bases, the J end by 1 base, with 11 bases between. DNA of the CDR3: TGTGCCAGCAGCTTCAAGGTACCCGGCACAGATACGCAGTATTTT. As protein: CASSFKVPGTDTQYF.

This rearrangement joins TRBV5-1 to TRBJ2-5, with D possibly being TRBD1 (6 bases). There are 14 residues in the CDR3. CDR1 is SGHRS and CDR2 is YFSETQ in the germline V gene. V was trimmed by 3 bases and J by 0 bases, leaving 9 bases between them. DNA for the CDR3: TGCGCCAGCAGCTGGGGACACAACCAAGAGACCCAGTACTTC. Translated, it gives CASSWGHNQETQYF.

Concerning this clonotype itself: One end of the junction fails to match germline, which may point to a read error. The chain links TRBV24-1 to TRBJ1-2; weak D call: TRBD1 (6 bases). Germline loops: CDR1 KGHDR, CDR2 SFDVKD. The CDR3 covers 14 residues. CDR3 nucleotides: TGTGCCACCAGTGACGGCCGACAGGTCGGGGGCTACGCCTTC. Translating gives CATSDGRQVGGYAF.

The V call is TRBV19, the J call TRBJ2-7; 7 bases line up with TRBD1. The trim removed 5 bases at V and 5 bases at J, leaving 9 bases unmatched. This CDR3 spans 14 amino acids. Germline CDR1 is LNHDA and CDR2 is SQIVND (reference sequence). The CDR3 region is CASSGPDRVHEQYF. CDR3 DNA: TGTGCCAGTAGTGGGCCAGACAGGGTCCACGAGCAGTACTTC.

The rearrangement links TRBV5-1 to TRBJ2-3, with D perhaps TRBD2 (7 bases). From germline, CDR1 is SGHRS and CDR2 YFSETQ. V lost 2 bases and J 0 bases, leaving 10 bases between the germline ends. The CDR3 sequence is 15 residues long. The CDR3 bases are TGCGCCAGCAGCTTTGGGGGGGCTAGCACAGATACGCAGTATTTT. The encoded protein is CASSFGGASTDTQYF.

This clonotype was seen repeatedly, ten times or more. The CDR3 reads CSKGDFKETQYF. CDR3 sequence (DNA): TGCAGTAAGGGGGACTTTAAAGAGACCCAGTACTTC. The chain couples TRBV20-1 to TRBJ2-5; TRBD1 or TRBD2 may be the D gene (6 bases each). The CDR3 loop spans 12 amino acids. V was clipped by 8 bases and J by 3 bases, with 13 bases between them. Germline V gives CDR1 DFQATT, CDR2 SNEGSKA (reference sequence).

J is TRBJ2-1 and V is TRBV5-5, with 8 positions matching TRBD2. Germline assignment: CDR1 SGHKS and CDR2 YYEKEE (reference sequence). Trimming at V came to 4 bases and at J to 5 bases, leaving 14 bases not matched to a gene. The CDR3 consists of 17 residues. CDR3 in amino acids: CASSKKLAGTAHNEQFF. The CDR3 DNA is TGTGCCAGCAGCAAAAAGTTAGCGGGAACGGCCCACAATGAGCAGTTCTTC.

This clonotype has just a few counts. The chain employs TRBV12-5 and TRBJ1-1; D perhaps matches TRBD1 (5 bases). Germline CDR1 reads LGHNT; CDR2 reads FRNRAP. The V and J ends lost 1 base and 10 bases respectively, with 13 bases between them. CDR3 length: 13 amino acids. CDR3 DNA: TGTGCTAGTGGTTTGGAGGCAGGGAGAGGAGCTTTCTTT. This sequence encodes CASGLEAGRGAFF.